The 31 T cell receptor beta chains presented below share a single source sample, sequenced in a study of radiotherapy plus CTLA-4 blockade in lung cancer. Method: immunoSEQ multiplex PCR; TCRdb's copy keeps in-frame clones and lacks some. The sample has about 45,000 clones, approximately 76% seen once. Source: peripheral blood, taken from a patient treated with radiotherapy plus ipilimumab. Receptors originate from a human donor with non-small cell lung cancer who had stable disease on radiotherapy plus ipilimumab.

V is TRBV28 and J is TRBJ1-6, with D perhaps matching TRBD1 (6 bases). The germline V gene has CDR1 MDHEN and CDR2 SYDVKM. Trimming shortened V by 7 bases and J by 6 bases, and 16 bases separated the two germline ends. The CDR3 has 15 amino acids. CDR3 residues: CASISTGRANSPLHF. Written as DNA, the CDR3 is TGTGCCAGCATCTCTACAGGGAGAGCTAATTCACCCCTCCACTTT.

The chain links TRBV20-1 to TRBJ2-1; no clear D. This CDR3 is built from 11 residues. The germline V gene has CDR1 DFQATT and CDR2 SNEGSKA (reference sequence). V lost 5 bases, J lost 9 bases, and 11 bases lay in between. The CDR3 loop reads CSAEDAAEQFF. In DNA, the CDR3 is TGCAGTGCTGAAGACGCTGCTGAGCAGTTCTTC.

The chain has TRBV5-1 and TRBJ1-3; D is perhaps TRBD1 (5 bases). The germline V gene encodes CDR1 SGHRS and CDR2 YFSETQ. V gave up 5 bases and J gave up 1 base, with 7 bases separating them. The CDR3 spans 13 residues. The CDR3 loop is CASRQGSGNTIYF. The CDR3 bases are TGCGCCAGCAGGCAGGGTTCTGGAAACACCATATATTTT.

The rearrangement links TRBV4-3 to TRBJ2-5; D tentatively reads TRBD1 or TRBD2 (6 bases each). Trimming stripped 4 bases from V and 5 bases from J, with 20 bases between. The CDR3 covers 16 residues. CDR1 is LGHNA, CDR2 YSLEER, per germline. CDR3 in DNA: TGCGCCAGCAGCCGCGAAAGGGGGGCAGGGGCGGAGACCCAGTACTTC. Its translation is CASSRERGAGAETQYF.

The chain couples TRBV6-5 to TRBJ2-5; 9 bases align to TRBD1. The CDR3 has 16 residues. V dropped 4 bases and J dropped 4; count of bases not matched to a gene: 10. Germline CDR1 is MNHEY and CDR2 is SVGAGI. The CDR3 loop reads CASSFNGQGTVETQYF. In DNA, the CDR3 is TGTGCCAGCAGTTTCAACGGACAGGGGACTGTAGAGACCCAGTACTTC.

The genes are TRBV5-8 and TRBJ1-6, with D unresolved. Germline V CDR1 and CDR2: SGHTS, YDEGEE. The CDR3 is 13 amino acids. The V gene lost 0 bases and the J gene lost 8 bases, with 6 bases spanning the gap. CDR3 DNA: TGTGCCAGCAGCTTGGGTGGGGATTCACCCCTCCACTTT. Translation: CASSLGGDSPLHF.

This chain joins TRBV20-1 and TRBJ1-1; no reliable D call. CDR3 length equals 11 residues. Germline assignment: CDR1 DFQATT and CDR2 SNEGSKA (reference sequence). CDR3 coding DNA: TGCAGGACACTTAGAGGCACTGAAGCTTTCTTT. Its protein product is CRTLRGTEAFF.

The chain couples TRBV2 to TRBJ1-3; TRBD1 is a possible D gene (5 bases). With 2 bases removed from V and 0 bases from J, the gap between germline ends came to 11 bases. This CDR3 spans 16 amino acids. CDR1 and CDR2 from the germline V gene are SNHLY and FYNNEI. Written as DNA, the CDR3 is TGTGCCAGCAGTGAAAGGTCCGGGGGCTCTGGAAACACCATATATTTT. Its translation: CASSERSGGSGNTIYF.

In its sample, this clone was seen once. The genes are TRBV19 and TRBJ1-1, with 7 bases fitting TRBD1. Germline CDR1 LNHDA, CDR2 SQIVND (reference sequence). This CDR3 comprises 14 residues. V lost 4 bases, J lost 4 bases, and 6 bases stayed unmatched. The CDR3: CASSTRTGGTEAFF. DNA of the CDR3: TGTGCCAGTAGTACTCGGACAGGCGGCACTGAAGCTTTCTTT.

This rearrangement joins TRBV5-6 to TRBJ1-2, with 7 bases aligning to TRBD1. The V segment lost 4 bases and the J segment 8 bases; nucleotides outside the gene matches: 14. The germline V gene has CDR1 SGHDT and CDR2 YYEEEE. The CDR3 contains 15 residues. The CDR3 coding sequence is TGTGCCAGCAGCCTCAACCCGACAGGGTATGGAGGCTACACCTTC. Encoded protein: CASSLNPTGYGGYTF.

J is TRBJ2-1 and V is TRBV7-9; TRBD1 might be the D (6 bases). In germline, CDR1 is SEHNR, CDR2 FQNEAQ (reference sequence). The CDR3 has 15 amino acids. Deletions cut 5 bases from V and 4 bases from J, with 15 bases between. The CDR3 loop reads CASSLRRTDYNEQFF. Here the CDR3 DNA reads TGTGCCAGCAGCCTGAGGCGGACAGATTACAATGAGCAGTTCTTC.

The CDR3 spells CASHPGDNYGYTF. The CDR3, as DNA: TGTGCCAGCCACCCAGGGGATAACTATGGCTACACCTTC. The rearrangement uses TRBV6-5 and TRBJ1-2; tentatively, D is TRBD1 (6 bases). The CDR3 consists of 13 residues. CDR1 MNHEY and CDR2 SVGAGI come from the germline V gene. V shed 8 bases and J shed 1 base, with 11 bases lying between them.

The chain carries TRBV5-8 and TRBJ2-5, with D possibly TRBD2 on 6 matching bases. V lost 4 bases, J lost 1 base, and 11 bases lay in between. From germline, CDR1 is SGHTS and CDR2 YDEGEE. The CDR3 is 14 amino acids. CDR3 bases: TGTGCCAGCAGCGCGGGACGAATCCAAGAGACCCAGTACTTC. Amino acid sequence: CASSAGRIQETQYF.

The CDR3 protein is CASSFQMGTEAFF. CDR3 DNA: TGTGCCAGCAGCTTTCAGATGGGCACTGAAGCTTTCTTT. The chain joins TRBV7-2 to TRBJ1-1; the D is unclear. CDR1 SGHTA and CDR2 FQGNSA come from the germline V gene. CDR3 length: 13 residues. The V end was cut by 3 bases, the J end by 4 bases, with 9 bases between.

The V and J genes are TRBV7-3 and TRBJ2-2; tentatively, D is TRBD2 (7 bases). This CDR3 contains 15 residues. The V gene's germline CDR1 is SGHTA and CDR2 FQGTGA. V lost 4 bases and J 7 bases, leaving 16 bases between the germline ends. The CDR3 DNA reads TGTGCCAGCAGCTCTTCCCGGGGGGCCGGCGGGGAGCTGTTTTTT. This encodes CASSSSRGAGGELFF.

The V and J genes are TRBV7-2 and TRBJ2-7; no clear D gene. This CDR3 region has 11 residues. Per the germline V gene, CDR1 is SGHTA and CDR2 is FQGNSA. The V end lost 6 bases, the J end lost 4 bases, and 7 bases lay between the germline ends. CDR3: CASSTFYEQYF. The CDR3 nucleotides read TGTGCCAGCAGTACCTTTTACGAGCAGTACTTC.

This chain links TRBV5-1 with TRBJ1-3; D gene unclear. CDR1 and CDR2 from the germline V gene are SGHRS and YFSETQ. This CDR3 contains 16 residues. V dropped 0 bases and J dropped 0 bases, with 10 bases sitting between them. For the CDR3, the DNA is TGCGCCAGCAGCTTGGACACTTCTTACTCTGGAAACACCATATATTTT. As protein: CASSLDTSYSGNTIYF.

The V and J genes are TRBV6-6 and TRBJ1-1, with 8 bases matching TRBD1. The CDR3 is 15 residues long. Trimming at V came to 2 bases and at J to 3 bases, leaving 5 bases not matched to a gene. The germline CDR1 and CDR2 sequences are MNHNY and SVGAGI (reference sequence). The CDR3 DNA reads as TGTGCCAGCAGTTACCCCGACAGGGGTTACACTGAAGCTTTCTTT. Protein: CASSYPDRGYTEAFF.

This chain connects TRBV19 to TRBJ2-2, with 8 bases aligning to TRBD1. Germline trimming cut 6 bases from V and 6 bases from J; bases unmatched to any gene: 9. CDR3 length: 15 residues. CDR1 and CDR2 (germline): LNHDA, SQIVND (reference sequence). The CDR3 DNA is TGTGCCAGTAGGAAGGACAGGGTAGGCGCCGGGGAGCTGTTTTTT. Its translation is CASRKDRVGAGELFF.

The chain combines TRBV30 with TRBJ1-1; D is unclear. V dropped 1 base and J dropped 8 bases, with 8 bases sitting between them. Germline V gene lookup returns CDR1 GTSNPN and CDR2 SVGIG (reference sequence). This CDR3 has 11 residues. The CDR3 sequence: CAWSGRPEAFF. For the CDR3, the DNA is TGTGCCTGGAGTGGCCGACCCGAAGCTTTCTTT. Combining the CDR3 with reference TRBV30 and TRBJ1-1 gives the whole variable domain SQTIHQWPATLVQPVGSPLSLECTVEGTSNPNLYWYRQAAGRGLQLLFYSVGIGQISSEVPQNLSASRPQDRQFILSSKKLLLSDSGFYLCAWSGRPEAFFGQGTRLTVV.

The chain is built from TRBV23-1 and TRBJ2-7; TRBD2 is a possible D gene (5 bases). TRBV23-1 is known as an ORF, though its function is uncertain. V gave up 4 bases and J gave up 7 bases, with 20 bases separating them. The CDR3 has 15 amino acids. DNA of the CDR3: TGCGCCAGCAGTCGAGAGTGGACTGACCTTAGAGAGCAGTACGTC. Its protein is CASSREWTDLREQYV.

V is TRBV27 and J is TRBJ1-1; maybe TRBD1 (6 bases). The length of the CDR3 is 17 residues. The germline CDR1 and CDR2 sequences are MNHEY and SMNVEV (reference sequence). V gave up 5 bases and J gave up 1 base, with 20 bases separating them. The CDR3 nucleotides are TGTGCCAGCAGTGCAGCAGGGGTTATAGGGAGGAACACTGAAGCTTTCTTT. This sequence encodes CASSAAGVIGRNTEAFF.

The CDR3 nucleotides read TGTGCCAGCAGCTTAGGGACAGGCTTCTCCTACGAGCAGTACTTC. Protein: CASSLGTGFSYEQYF. This sequence joins TRBV11-3 and TRBJ2-7; TRBD1 agrees at 7 bases. The CDR3 totals 15 residues. The germline V gene encodes CDR1 SGHNT and CDR2 YENEEA. V lost 1 base to trimming and J lost 0 bases; unmatched junction nucleotides: 3.

This sequence joins TRBV6-5 and TRBJ1-2; D is unresolved. Germline V CDR1 and CDR2: MNHEY, SVGAGI. The V end was cut by 0 bases, the J end by 5 bases, with 10 bases between. The CDR3 has 14 amino acids. The CDR3 sequence: CASSYSGGGYGYTF. The CDR3 nucleotides are TGTGCCAGCAGTTACTCAGGAGGAGGGTATGGCTACACCTTC.

This clone was picked up a small number of times. As DNA, the CDR3 is TGTGCCAGCAGCTTGTATATTCAGGGACAGGGCTACACCTTC. This encodes CASSLYIQGQGYTF. The V call is TRBV5-4, the J call TRBJ1-2; 7 bases fit TRBD1. The CDR3 extends over 14 amino acids. Germline CDR1 SGHNT, CDR2 YYREEE (reference sequence). The V gene end was trimmed by 1 base and the J gene end by 8 bases; junction bases not matched to a gene: 8.

This rearrangement joins TRBV5-1 to TRBJ2-5; weak D call: TRBD2 (6 bases). Germline V CDR1 and CDR2: SGHRS, YFSETQ. The CDR3 contains 13 residues. V dropped 6 bases and J dropped 4 bases, with 13 bases sitting between them. The CDR3 here is CASTLRESETQYF. As DNA, the CDR3 is TGCGCCAGCACCCTCCGGGAGTCAGAGACCCAGTACTTC.

This chain connects TRBV28 to TRBJ2-1; TRBD1 aligns across 8 bases. The CDR3 totals 15 residues. CDR1 and CDR2 (germline): MDHEN, SYDVKM. Trimming cost V 1 base and J 7 bases; bases outside gene matches: 6. CDR3 DNA: TGTGCCAGCAGTTTATTGCAGGGGGCAGGGAATGAGCAGTTCTTC. Translated, it gives CASSLLQGAGNEQFF. Together with reference TRBV28 and TRBJ2-1, the CDR3 gives the full variable domain: DVKVTQSSRYLVKRTGEKVFLECVQDMDHENMFWYRQDPGLGLRLIYFSYDVKMKEKGDIPEGYSVSREKKERFSLILESASTNQTSMYLCASSLLQGAGNEQFFGPGTRLTVL.

V gene TRBV5-1 combines with J gene TRBJ2-5; D is unresolved. V was cut by 3 bases and J by 1 base, with 4 bases left in between. The CDR3 sequence is 12 residues long. Germline CDR1 reads SGHRS; CDR2 reads YFSETQ. Written as DNA, the CDR3 is TGCGCCAGCAGCTCCCTCCAAGAGACCCAGTACTTC. Translation: CASSSLQETQYF.

This chain joins TRBV10-3 and TRBJ1-2; D unclear. Germline V gene data show CDR1 as ENHRY and CDR2 as SYGVKD. The V end lost 5 bases, the J end lost 6 bases, and 10 bases lay between the germline ends. The CDR3 runs to 12 residues. This chain's CDR3 is CAISLELDGYTF. The CDR3 DNA follows: TGTGCCATCAGTCTTGAGCTAGATGGCTACACCTTC.

This sequence joins TRBV7-9 and TRBJ1-4; the D is unclear. Germline V lookup: CDR1 SEHNR, CDR2 FQNEAQ (reference sequence). This CDR3 spans 14 amino acids. V was trimmed by 4 bases and J by 4 bases, leaving 10 bases between them. This CDR3 reads CASSSDTFNEKLFF. The CDR3 bases are TGTGCCAGCAGCTCCGACACCTTTAATGAAAAACTGTTTTTT.

The V gene is TRBV6-1, the J gene TRBJ2-7; tentative D call: TRBD2 (5 bases). The CDR3 totals 13 residues. Germline CDR1 and CDR2: MNHNS and SASEGT. The V end lost 7 bases, the J end lost 4 bases, and 14 bases lay between the germline ends. CDR3 sequence: CASIPGSRYEQYF. The CDR3 region has the DNA TGTGCCAGCATACCGGGGTCGAGGTACGAGCAGTACTTC.